The entry below gives a single T cell receptor beta chain sequence along with its context. The V gene's germline CDR1 is SGHTA and CDR2 FQGTGA. This CDR3 has 14 residues. The V and J ends lost 5 bases and 5 bases respectively, with 15 bases between them. The sample comes from a study of control samples from healthy donors and cancer patients. Generated by immunoSEQ multiplex PCR, the TCRdb table keeps only in-frame clones and is missing some. Of roughly 80,000 clones in the sample, approximately 89% were seen once. V is TRBV7-3 and J is TRBJ1-1, with D possibly being TRBD1 (6 bases). This sequence was found in a man between 50 and 59 years old in good health. The sequencing sample was made of blood. CDR3 in DNA: TGTGCCAGCAGCCGGCAGGGGCGGGGGACTGAAGCTTTCTTT. This codes for CASSRQGRGTEAFF.